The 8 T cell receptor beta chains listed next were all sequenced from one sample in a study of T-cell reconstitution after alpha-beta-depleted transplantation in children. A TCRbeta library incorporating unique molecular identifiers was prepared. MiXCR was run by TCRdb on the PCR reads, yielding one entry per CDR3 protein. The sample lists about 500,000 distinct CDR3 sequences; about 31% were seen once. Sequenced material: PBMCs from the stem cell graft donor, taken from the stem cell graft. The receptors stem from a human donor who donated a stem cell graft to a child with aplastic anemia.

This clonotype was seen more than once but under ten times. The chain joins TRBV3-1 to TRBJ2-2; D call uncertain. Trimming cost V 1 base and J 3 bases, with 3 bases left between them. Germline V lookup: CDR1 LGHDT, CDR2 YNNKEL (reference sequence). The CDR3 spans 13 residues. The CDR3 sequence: CASSQGDTGELFF. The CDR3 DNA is TGTGCCAGCAGCCAAGGGGACACCGGGGAGCTGTTTTTT.

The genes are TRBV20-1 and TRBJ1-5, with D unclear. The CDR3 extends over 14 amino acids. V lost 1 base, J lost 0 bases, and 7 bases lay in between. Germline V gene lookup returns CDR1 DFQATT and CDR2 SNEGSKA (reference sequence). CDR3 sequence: CSARGGSSNQPQHF. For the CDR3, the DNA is TGCAGTGCTAGAGGTGGTTCTAGCAATCAGCCCCAGCATTTT.

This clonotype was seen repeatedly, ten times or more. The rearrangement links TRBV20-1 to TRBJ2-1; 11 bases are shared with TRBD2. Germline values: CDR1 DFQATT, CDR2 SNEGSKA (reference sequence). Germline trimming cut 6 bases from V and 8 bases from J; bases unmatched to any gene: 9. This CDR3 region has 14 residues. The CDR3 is CSAEPSGRWDEQFF. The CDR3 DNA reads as TGCAGTGCGGAACCTAGCGGGAGGTGGGATGAGCAGTTCTTC.

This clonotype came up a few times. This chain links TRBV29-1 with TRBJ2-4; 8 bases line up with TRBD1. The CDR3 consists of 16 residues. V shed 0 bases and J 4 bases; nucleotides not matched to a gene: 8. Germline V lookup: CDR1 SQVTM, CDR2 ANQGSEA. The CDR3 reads CSVEDMSGGGKNIQYF. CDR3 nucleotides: TGCAGCGTTGAAGATATGTCAGGGGGCGGGAAAAACATTCAGTACTTC.

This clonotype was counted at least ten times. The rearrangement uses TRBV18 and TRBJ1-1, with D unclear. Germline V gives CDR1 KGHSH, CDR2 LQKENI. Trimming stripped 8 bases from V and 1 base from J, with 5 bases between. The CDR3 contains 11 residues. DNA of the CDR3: TGTGCCAGCAGCCCGAACACTGAAGCTTTCTTT. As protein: CASSPNTEAFF.

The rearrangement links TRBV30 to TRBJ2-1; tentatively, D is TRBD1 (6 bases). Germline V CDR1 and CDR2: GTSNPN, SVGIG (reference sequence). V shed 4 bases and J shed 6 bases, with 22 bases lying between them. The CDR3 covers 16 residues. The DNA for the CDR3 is TGTGCCTGGACGACATTAGTGCAGGGGAAGGGCAATGAGCAGTTCTTC. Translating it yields CAWTTLVQGKGNEQFF. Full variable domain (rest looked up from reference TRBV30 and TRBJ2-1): SQTIHQWPATLVQPVGSPLSLECTVEGTSNPNLYWYRQAAGRGLQLLFYSVGIGQISSEVPQNLSASRPQDRQFILSSKKLLLSDSGFYLCAWTTLVQGKGNEQFFGPGTRLTVL.

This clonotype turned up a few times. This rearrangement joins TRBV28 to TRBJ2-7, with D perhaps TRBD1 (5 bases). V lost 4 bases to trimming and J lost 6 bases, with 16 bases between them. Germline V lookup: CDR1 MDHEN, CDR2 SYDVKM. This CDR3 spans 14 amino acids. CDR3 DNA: TGTGCCAGCAGTTCTATGGCCAAGGGGCGCGAGCAGTACTTC. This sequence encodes CASSSMAKGREQYF.

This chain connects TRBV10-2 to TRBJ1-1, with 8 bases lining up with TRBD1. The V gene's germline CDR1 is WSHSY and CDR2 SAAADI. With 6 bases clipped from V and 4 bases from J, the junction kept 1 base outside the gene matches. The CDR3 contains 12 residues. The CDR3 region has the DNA TGCGCCAGCAGGACAGGGGCCACTGAAGCTTTCTTT. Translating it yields CASRTGATEAFF.